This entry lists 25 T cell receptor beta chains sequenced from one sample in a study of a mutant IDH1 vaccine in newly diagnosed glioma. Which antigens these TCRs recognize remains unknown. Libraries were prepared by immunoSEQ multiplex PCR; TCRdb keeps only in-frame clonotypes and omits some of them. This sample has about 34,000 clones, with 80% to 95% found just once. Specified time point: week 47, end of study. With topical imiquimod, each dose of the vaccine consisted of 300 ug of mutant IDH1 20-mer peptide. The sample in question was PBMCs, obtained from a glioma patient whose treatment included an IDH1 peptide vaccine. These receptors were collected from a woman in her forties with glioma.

In nucleotides, the CDR3 is TGTGCCAGCAGCTTGGCGAACAACTATGGCTACACCTTC. Translating it yields CASSLANNYGYTF. This chain links TRBV5-4 with TRBJ1-2, with D unresolved. The V gene's germline CDR1 is SGHNT and CDR2 YYREEE (reference sequence). CDR3 length: 13 residues. V was trimmed by 0 bases and J by 2 bases, leaving 5 bases between them.

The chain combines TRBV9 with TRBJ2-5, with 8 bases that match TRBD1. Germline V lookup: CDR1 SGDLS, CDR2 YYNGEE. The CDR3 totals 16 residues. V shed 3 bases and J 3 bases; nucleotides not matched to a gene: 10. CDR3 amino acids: CASSAHRQGREETQYF. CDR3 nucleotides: TGTGCCAGCAGCGCCCATCGACAGGGGCGAGAAGAGACCCAGTACTTC.

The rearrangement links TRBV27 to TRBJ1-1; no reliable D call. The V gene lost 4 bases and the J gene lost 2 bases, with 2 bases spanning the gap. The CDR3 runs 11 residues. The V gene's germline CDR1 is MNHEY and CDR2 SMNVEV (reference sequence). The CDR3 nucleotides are TGTGCCAGCAGTTCCAACACTGAAGCTTTCTTT. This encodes CASSSNTEAFF.

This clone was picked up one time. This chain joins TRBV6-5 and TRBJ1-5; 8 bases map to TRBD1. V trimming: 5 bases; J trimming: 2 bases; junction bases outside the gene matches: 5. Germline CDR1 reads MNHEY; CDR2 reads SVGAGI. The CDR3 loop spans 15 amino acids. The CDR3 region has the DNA TGTGCCAGCAGTCAACAGGGGGACCGCAATCAGCCCCAGCATTTT. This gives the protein CASSQQGDRNQPQHF.

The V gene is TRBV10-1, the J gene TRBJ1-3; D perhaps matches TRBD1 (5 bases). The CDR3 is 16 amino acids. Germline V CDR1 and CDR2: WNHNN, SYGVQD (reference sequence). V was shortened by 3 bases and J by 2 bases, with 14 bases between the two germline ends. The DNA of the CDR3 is TGCGCCAGCAGTGACGGGACGGCGGGCGCTGGAAACACCATATATTTT. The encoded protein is CASSDGTAGAGNTIYF.

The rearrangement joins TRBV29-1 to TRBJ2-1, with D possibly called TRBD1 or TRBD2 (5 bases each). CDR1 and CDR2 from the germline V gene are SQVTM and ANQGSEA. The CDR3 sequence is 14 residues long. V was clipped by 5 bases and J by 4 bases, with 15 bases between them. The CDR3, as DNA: TGCAGCGTTCCCCCCGGGACGGATTACAATGAGCAGTTCTTC. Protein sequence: CSVPPGTDYNEQFF.

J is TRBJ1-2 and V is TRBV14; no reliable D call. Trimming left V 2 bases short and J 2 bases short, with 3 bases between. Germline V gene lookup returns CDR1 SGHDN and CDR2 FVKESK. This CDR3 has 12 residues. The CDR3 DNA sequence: TGTGCCAGCAGCCAACGGAACTATGGCTACACCTTC. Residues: CASSQRNYGYTF. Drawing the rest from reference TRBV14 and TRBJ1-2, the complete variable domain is EAGVTQFPSHSVIEKGQTVTLRCDPISGHDNLYWYRRVMGKEIKFLLHFVKESKQDESGMPNNRFLAERTGGTYSTLKVQPAELEDSGVYFCASSQRNYGYTFGSGTRLTVV.

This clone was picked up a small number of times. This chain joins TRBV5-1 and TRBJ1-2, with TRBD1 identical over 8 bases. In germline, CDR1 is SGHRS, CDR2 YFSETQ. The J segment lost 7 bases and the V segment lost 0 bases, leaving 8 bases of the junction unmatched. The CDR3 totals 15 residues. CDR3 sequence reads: CASSLAPGGGFGYTF. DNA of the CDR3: TGCGCCAGCAGCTTGGCCCCAGGGGGCGGTTTTGGCTACACCTTC. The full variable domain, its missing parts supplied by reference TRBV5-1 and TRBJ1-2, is KAGVTQTPRYLIKTRGQQVTLSCSPISGHRSVSWYQQTPGQGLQFLFEYFSETQRNKGNFPGRFSGRQFSNSRSEMNVSTLELGDSALYLCASSLAPGGGFGYTFGSGTRLTVV.

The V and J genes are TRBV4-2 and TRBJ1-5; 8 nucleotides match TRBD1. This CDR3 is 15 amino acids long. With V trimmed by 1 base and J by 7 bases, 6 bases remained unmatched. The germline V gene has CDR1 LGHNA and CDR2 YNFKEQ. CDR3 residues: CASSQVDRVDQPQHF. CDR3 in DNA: TGTGCCAGCAGCCAAGTGGACAGGGTGGACCAGCCCCAGCATTTT.

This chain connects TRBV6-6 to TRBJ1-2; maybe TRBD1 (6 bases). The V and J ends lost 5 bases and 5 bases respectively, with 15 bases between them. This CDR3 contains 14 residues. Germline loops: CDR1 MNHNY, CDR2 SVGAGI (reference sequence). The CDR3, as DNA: TGTGCCAGCAGTAAAGGAGAGGGGGGTTATGGCTACACCTTC. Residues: CASSKGEGGYGYTF.

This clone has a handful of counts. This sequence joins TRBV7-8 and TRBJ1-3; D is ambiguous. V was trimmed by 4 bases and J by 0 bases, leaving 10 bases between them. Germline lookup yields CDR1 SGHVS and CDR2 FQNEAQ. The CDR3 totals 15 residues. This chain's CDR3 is CASSSTELSGNTIYF. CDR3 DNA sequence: TGTGCCAGCAGCTCTACGGAGCTCTCTGGAAACACCATATATTTT.

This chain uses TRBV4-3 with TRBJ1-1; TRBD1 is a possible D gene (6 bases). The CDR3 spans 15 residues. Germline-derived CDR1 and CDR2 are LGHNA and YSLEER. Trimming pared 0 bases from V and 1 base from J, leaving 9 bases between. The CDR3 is CASSQDSGANTEAFF. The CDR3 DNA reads TGCGCCAGCAGCCAAGACTCAGGGGCGAACACTGAAGCTTTCTTT.

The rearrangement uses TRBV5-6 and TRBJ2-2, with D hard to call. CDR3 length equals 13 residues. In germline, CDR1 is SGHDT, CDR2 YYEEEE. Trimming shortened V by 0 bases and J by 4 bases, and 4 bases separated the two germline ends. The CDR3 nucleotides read TGTGCCAGCAGCTTGGTTTCCACCGGGGAGCTGTTTTTT. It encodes CASSLVSTGELFF. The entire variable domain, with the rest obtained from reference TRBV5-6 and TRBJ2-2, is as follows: DAGVTQSPTHLIKTRGQQVTLRCSPKSGHDTVSWYQQALGQGPQFIFQYYEEEERQRGNFPDRFSGHQFPNYSSELNVNALLLGDSALYLCASSLVSTGELFFGEGSRLTVL.

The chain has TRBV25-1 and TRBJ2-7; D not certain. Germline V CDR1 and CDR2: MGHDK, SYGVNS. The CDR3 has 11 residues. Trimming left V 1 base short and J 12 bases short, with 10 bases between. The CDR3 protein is CASSESRSWYF. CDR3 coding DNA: TGTGCCAGCAGTGAATCGCGGTCGTGGTACTTC.

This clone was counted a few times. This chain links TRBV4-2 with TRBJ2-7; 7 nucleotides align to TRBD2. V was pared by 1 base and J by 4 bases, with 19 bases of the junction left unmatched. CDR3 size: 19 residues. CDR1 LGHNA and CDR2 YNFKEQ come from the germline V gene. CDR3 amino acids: CASSQVFEGEGPRSYEQYF. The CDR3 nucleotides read TGTGCCAGCAGCCAAGTTTTCGAAGGGGAGGGGCCAAGGAGTTACGAGCAGTACTTC.

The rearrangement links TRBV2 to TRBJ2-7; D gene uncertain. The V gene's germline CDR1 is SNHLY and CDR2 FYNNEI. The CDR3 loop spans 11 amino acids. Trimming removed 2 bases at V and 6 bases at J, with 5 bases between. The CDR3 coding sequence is TGTGCCAGCAGTGAATTTGTCGAGCAGTACTTC. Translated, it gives CASSEFVEQYF. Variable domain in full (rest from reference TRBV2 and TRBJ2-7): EPEVTQTPSHQVTQMGQEVILRCVPISNHLYFYWYRQILGQKVEFLVSFYNNEISEKSEIFDDQFSVERPDGSNFTLKIRSTKLEDSAMYFCASSEFVEQYFGPGTRLTVT.

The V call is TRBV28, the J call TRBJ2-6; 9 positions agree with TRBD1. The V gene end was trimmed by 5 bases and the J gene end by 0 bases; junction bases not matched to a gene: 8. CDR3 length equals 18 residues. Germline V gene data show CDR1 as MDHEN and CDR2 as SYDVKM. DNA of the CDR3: TGTGCCAGCAGTCCGTACAGGGGGCCCGCCTCTGGGGCCAACGTCCTGACTTTC. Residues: CASSPYRGPASGANVLTF.

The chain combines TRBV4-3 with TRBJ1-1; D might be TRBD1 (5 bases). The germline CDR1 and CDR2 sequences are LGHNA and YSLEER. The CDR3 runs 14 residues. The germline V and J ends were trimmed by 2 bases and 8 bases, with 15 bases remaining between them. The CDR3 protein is CASSQLGSGTEAFF. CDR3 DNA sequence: TGCGCCAGCAGCCAACTTGGCTCCGGGACGGAAGCTTTCTTT.

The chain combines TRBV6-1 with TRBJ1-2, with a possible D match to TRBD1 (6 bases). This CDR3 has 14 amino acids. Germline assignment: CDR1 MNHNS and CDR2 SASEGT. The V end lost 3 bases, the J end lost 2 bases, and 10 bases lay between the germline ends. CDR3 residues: CASSDVDRNYGYTF. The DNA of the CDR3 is TGTGCCAGCAGTGATGTCGACAGGAACTATGGCTACACCTTC.

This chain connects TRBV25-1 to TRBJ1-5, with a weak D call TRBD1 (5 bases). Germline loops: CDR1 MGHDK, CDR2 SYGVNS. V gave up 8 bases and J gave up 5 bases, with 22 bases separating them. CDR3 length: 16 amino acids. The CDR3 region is CASDTGLGPKYQPQHF. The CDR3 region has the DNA TGTGCCAGCGACACGGGGCTGGGACCGAAGTATCAGCCCCAGCATTTT.

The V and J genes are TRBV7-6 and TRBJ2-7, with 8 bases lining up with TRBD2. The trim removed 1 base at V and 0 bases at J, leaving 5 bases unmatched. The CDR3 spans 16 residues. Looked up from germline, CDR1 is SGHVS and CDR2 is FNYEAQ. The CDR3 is CASSLGGGRSSYEQYF. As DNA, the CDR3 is TGTGCCAGCAGCTTAGGAGGCGGGAGGAGCTCCTACGAGCAGTACTTC.

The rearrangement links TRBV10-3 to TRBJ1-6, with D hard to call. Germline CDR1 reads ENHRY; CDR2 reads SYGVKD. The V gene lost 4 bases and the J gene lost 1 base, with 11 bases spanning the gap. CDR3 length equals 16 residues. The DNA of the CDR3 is TGTGCCATCAGTGGGGGAATCGGGTCCTATAATTCACCCCTCCACTTT. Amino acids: CAISGGIGSYNSPLHF.

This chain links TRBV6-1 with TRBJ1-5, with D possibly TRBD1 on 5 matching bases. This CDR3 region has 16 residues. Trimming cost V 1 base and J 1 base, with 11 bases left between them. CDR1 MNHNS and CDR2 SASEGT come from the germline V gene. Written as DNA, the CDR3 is TGTGCCAGCAGTGAAGGAACAGGAAGCAGCAATCAGCCCCAGCATTTT. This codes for CASSEGTGSSNQPQHF.

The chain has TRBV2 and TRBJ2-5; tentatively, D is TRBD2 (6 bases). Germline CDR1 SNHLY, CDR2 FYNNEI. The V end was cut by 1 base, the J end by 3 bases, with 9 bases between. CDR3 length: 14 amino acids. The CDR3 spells CASSEVWGEETQYF. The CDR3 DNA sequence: TGTGCCAGCAGTGAAGTATGGGGGGAAGAGACCCAGTACTTC.

CDR3 sequence (DNA): TGCGCCAGCAGCCAAGATCCCATAGGTGCAGATACGCAGTATTTT. It codes for CASSQDPIGADTQYF. The V and J genes are TRBV4-1 and TRBJ2-3; D unresolved. The CDR3 is 15 residues long. Deletions cut 0 bases from V and 4 bases from J, with 11 bases between. CDR1 and CDR2 from the germline V gene are MGHRA and YSYEKL.